This TCR beta chain appears in the sequencing data of a study of identical twins. The table lists this clonotype with many counts. TCRdb passed the 5' RACE reads through MiXCR, listing each CDR3 protein once. The sample has fewer than 500,000 distinct CDR3 sequences, 13% to 15% seen once. With 8 bases clipped from V and 9 bases from J, the junction kept 11 bases outside the gene matches. Germline loops: CDR1 SNHLY, CDR2 FYNNEI. The CDR3 contains 13 residues. This sample was also put to use in a study of yellow fever vaccine responses in identical twins.

The source material was CD4+ T cells sorted from blood. The sequence came from a woman between 18 and 29 years old in good health. The rearrangement links TRBV2 to TRBJ2-7, with TRBD1 identical over 9 bases. CDR3 nucleotides: TGTGCCAGCGGACGGGACAGGGATGGGGGGCAGTACTTC. It specifies CASGRDRDGGQYF.